These T cell receptor beta chains were read from a single sample in a study of shared clonotypes between healthy human individuals. Libraries were prepared by immunoSEQ multiplex PCR; TCRdb keeps only in-frame clonotypes and omits some of them. The profile shows about a million clones, around three quarters of them singletons. Material for sequencing was memory CD4+ T cells sorted from blood. Source of these receptors: a man between 18 and 35 years old in good health. CDR3s include the opening cysteine and the closing phenylalanine or tryptophan. Fields, in order: V gene, clone size, J gene, D gene, CDR3 protein, CDR3 DNA. A D gene is named only where the DNA matches it firmly. Rows give clone size only sometimes, using once, few, many, or a class for an expanded clone.

v_call: TRBV6-1
clone_size: -
j_call: TRBJ1-6
d_call: -
cdr3_aa: CASSEGVRGRTPLHF
cdr3_nt: TGTGCCAGCAGTGAGGGGGTGAGGGGACGAACACCCCTCCACTTT

v_call: TRBV7-9
clone_size: -
j_call: TRBJ2-7
d_call: TRBD2
cdr3_aa: CASTSGGREPNYEQYF
cdr3_nt: TGTGCCAGCACCAGCGGGGGGCGGGAGCCAAATTACGAGCAGTACTTC

v_call: TRBV11-2
clone_size: once
j_call: TRBJ1-1
d_call: -
cdr3_aa: CASRSPGRNTEAFF
cdr3_nt: TGTGCCAGCAGATCCCCAGGGAGAAACACTGAAGCTTTCTTT

v_call: TRBV28
clone_size: -
j_call: TRBJ1-1
d_call: -
cdr3_aa: CASSLVGGGRTTEAFF
cdr3_nt: TGTGCCAGCAGTTTGGTAGGGGGGGGTCGAACGACTGAAGCTTTCTTT

v_call: TRBV2
clone_size: -
j_call: TRBJ2-7
d_call: TRBD2
cdr3_aa: CASSGEGYEQYF
cdr3_nt: TGTGCCAGCAGCGGGGAGGGCTACGAGCAGTACTTC

v_call: TRBV28
clone_size: many
j_call: TRBJ1-6
d_call: -
cdr3_aa: CASRSGAPGSPLHF
cdr3_nt: TGTGCCAGCAGAAGCGGTGCACCGGGATCACCCCTCCACTTT

v_call: TRBV5-6
clone_size: -
j_call: TRBJ2-1
d_call: TRBD2
cdr3_aa: CASSLETSGIKYNEQFF
cdr3_nt: TGTGCCAGCAGCTTGGAAACTAGCGGGATCAAATACAATGAGCAGTTCTTC

v_call: TRBV9
clone_size: once
j_call: TRBJ2-7
d_call: -
cdr3_aa: CASSPRDFYEQYF
cdr3_nt: TGTGCCAGCAGCCCCCGGGATTTCTACGAGCAGTACTTC

v_call: TRBV4-1
clone_size: -
j_call: TRBJ2-2
d_call: -
cdr3_aa: CASSQDRGMKPGELFF
cdr3_nt: TGCGCCAGCAGCCAAGATCGGGGGATGAAACCCGGGGAGCTGTTTTTT

v_call: TRBV10-2
clone_size: -
j_call: TRBJ1-1
d_call: -
cdr3_aa: CASGDNTGTPFF
cdr3_nt: TGCGCCAGCGGTGATAACACCGGGACTCCTTTCTTT

v_call: TRBV5-1
clone_size: -
j_call: TRBJ2-7
d_call: TRBD1
cdr3_aa: CASSPDGTGRQYF
cdr3_nt: TGCGCCAGCAGCCCCGATGGGACAGGGAGGCAGTACTTC

v_call: TRBV7-2
clone_size: -
j_call: TRBJ1-2
d_call: -
cdr3_aa: CASSLESGLRENYGYTF
cdr3_nt: TGTGCCAGCAGCTTAGAGTCAGGGCTGAGAGAAAACTATGGCTACACCTTC

v_call: TRBV10-1
clone_size: once
j_call: TRBJ2-5
d_call: -
cdr3_aa: CASSQARKQKETQYF
cdr3_nt: TGCGCCAGCAGTCAGGCACGGAAACAGAAAGAGACCCAGTACTTC

v_call: TRBV21-1
clone_size: -
j_call: TRBJ2-7
d_call: -
cdr3_aa: CASQGDSYEQYF
cdr3_nt: TGTGCCAGCCAGGGAGACTCCTACGAGCAGTACTTC

v_call: TRBV5-1
clone_size: -
j_call: TRBJ1-4
d_call: -
cdr3_aa: CASSLAGQFGEKLFF
cdr3_nt: TGCGCCAGCAGCTTGGCAGGGCAGTTCGGTGAAAAACTGTTTTTT

v_call: TRBV5-4
clone_size: many
j_call: TRBJ1-1
d_call: TRBD1
cdr3_aa: CASSFDRGYTEAFF
cdr3_nt: TGTGCCAGCAGCTTTGACAGGGGTTACACTGAAGCTTTCTTT

v_call: TRBV5-4
clone_size: -
j_call: TRBJ2-5
d_call: -
cdr3_aa: CASSDKADPQETQYF
cdr3_nt: TGTGCCAGCAGCGACAAAGCGGACCCTCAAGAGACCCAGTACTTC

v_call: TRBV9
clone_size: -
j_call: TRBJ2-3
d_call: -
cdr3_aa: CASSVRGIGTDTQYF
cdr3_nt: TGTGCCAGCAGCGTCCGGGGAATCGGCACAGATACGCAGTATTTT

v_call: TRBV7-9
clone_size: -
j_call: TRBJ2-1
d_call: TRBD2
cdr3_aa: CASSFPTSGGYNEQFF
cdr3_nt: TGTGCCAGCAGCTTCCCGACTAGCGGGGGGTACAATGAGCAGTTCTTC

v_call: TRBV5-1
clone_size: -
j_call: TRBJ2-3
d_call: -
cdr3_aa: CASSLAPGTDTQYF
cdr3_nt: TGCGCCAGCAGCTTGGCCCCGGGGACAGATACGCAGTATTTT

v_call: TRBV7-2
clone_size: -
j_call: TRBJ2-7
d_call: -
cdr3_aa: CASSFQAGQVNYEQYF
cdr3_nt: TGTGCCAGCAGCTTCCAAGCGGGACAGGTTAACTACGAGCAGTACTTC

v_call: TRBV29-1
clone_size: once
j_call: TRBJ2-3
d_call: TRBD2
cdr3_aa: CSVGRGTSGTDTQYF
cdr3_nt: TGCAGCGTAGGCCGAGGGACTAGCGGCACAGATACGCAGTATTTT

v_call: TRBV7-2
clone_size: -
j_call: TRBJ2-3
d_call: -
cdr3_aa: CASSLQGTNTDTQYF
cdr3_nt: TGTGCCAGCAGCCTACAGGGGACTAACACAGATACGCAGTATTTT

v_call: TRBV6-5
clone_size: few
j_call: TRBJ2-3
d_call: -
cdr3_aa: CASSYSSAPTDTQYF
cdr3_nt: TGTGCCAGCAGTTACTCGTCAGCCCCCACAGATACGCAGTATTTT